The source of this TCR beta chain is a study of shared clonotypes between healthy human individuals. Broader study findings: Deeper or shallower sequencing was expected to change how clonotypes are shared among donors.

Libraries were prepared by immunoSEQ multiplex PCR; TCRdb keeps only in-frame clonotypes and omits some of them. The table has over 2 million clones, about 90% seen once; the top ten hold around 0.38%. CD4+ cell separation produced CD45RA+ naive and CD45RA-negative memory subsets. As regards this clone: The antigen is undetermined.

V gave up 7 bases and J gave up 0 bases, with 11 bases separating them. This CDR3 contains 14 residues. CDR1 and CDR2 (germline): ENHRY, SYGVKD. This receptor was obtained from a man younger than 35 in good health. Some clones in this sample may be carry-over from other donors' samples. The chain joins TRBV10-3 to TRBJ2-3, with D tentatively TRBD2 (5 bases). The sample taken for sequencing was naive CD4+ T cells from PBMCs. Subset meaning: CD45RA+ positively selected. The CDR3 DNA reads TGTGCCATCATCCGGGATCTCAGCACAGATACGCAGTATTTT. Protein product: CAIIRDLSTDTQYF.